This TCR beta chain was obtained from a study of blood T cells in healthy people across ages. Notes on the study in general: CMV status of donors was not determined, possibly confounding expanded clonotype changes.

Worth noting for this clonotype: Antigen specificity is unknown.

Then a second PCR, running roughly 6 to 11 cycles, was carried out with a sample-barcoded 5' primer and a J-beta primer mix. Each CDR3 protein is one row after TCRdb ran MiXCR on the 5' RACE reads. The sample consists of about a million distinct CDR3 sequences, about 51% of them appearing once. The CDR3 is 15 residues long. In germline, CDR1 is SGDLS, CDR2 YYNGEE. V was clipped by 3 bases and J by 0 bases, with 12 bases between them. They isolated at least 7 million PBMCs from each sample. Each sample provided at least 5 micrograms of extracted total RNA. Sequenced: blood. The genes are TRBV9 and TRBJ1-2; D is unclear. The sequence was collected from a woman aged 55-70 years in good health. CDR3 sequence: CASSATRWTNYGYTF. The CDR3 DNA is TGTGCCAGCAGCGCTACCAGGTGGACTAACTATGGCTACACCTTC.